These 21 T cell receptor beta chains were sequenced from one sample in a study of shared clonotypes between healthy human individuals. Data came from immunoSEQ multiplex PCR; TCRdb stores just in-frame clones and leaves some out. The table includes 950,000 to 1,100,000 clones, around 76% detected once. Sequencing used memory CD4+ T cells sorted from blood. Described subset: CD45RA-negative fraction. These receptors were taken from a man aged 18-30 years in good health.

V and J are TRBV4-3 and TRBJ2-2; no clear D. The germline V gene encodes CDR1 LGHNA and CDR2 YSLEER. The V end lost 0 bases, the J end lost 7 bases, and 6 bases lay between the germline ends. This CDR3 contains 13 residues. The CDR3 is CASSQDRLGELFF. DNA for the CDR3: TGCGCCAGCAGCCAAGATCGCCTCGGGGAGCTGTTTTTT.

The table lists this clone with a few counts. This chain joins TRBV18 and TRBJ1-5; TRBD1 might be the D (6 bases). V was clipped by 8 bases and J by 0 bases, with 17 bases between them. Germline V CDR1 and CDR2: KGHSH, LQKENI. CDR3 length equals 16 residues. The CDR3 region is CASHKGGSHSNQPQHF. The CDR3 DNA reads as TGTGCCAGCCATAAGGGGGGAAGTCATAGCAATCAGCCCCAGCATTTT. Together with reference TRBV18 and TRBJ1-5, the CDR3 gives the full variable domain: NAGVMQNPRHLVRRRGQEARLRCSPMKGHSHVYWYRQLPEEGLKFMVYLQKENIIDESGMPKERFSAEFPKEGPSILRIQQVVRGDSAAYFCASHKGGSHSNQPQHFGDGTRLSIL.

This clone was observed a handful of times. This sequence joins TRBV28 and TRBJ2-5; D is ambiguous. This CDR3 contains 12 residues. The V end was cut by 6 bases, the J end by 3 bases, with 8 bases between. Per the germline V gene, CDR1 is MDHEN and CDR2 is SYDVKM. CDR3 in DNA: TGTGCCAGCAGAGCCTATAAAGAGACCCAGTACTTC. Translated, it gives CASRAYKETQYF.

Many counts were recorded for this clone. The chain combines TRBV5-4 with TRBJ1-1; D remains ambiguous. This CDR3 has 14 residues. V gave up 1 base and J gave up 4 bases, with 11 bases separating them. Germline V gene sequence: CDR1 SGHNT, CDR2 YYREEE (reference sequence). This CDR3 reads CASSLWASPTEAFF. CDR3 nucleotides: TGTGCCAGCAGCTTGTGGGCCTCCCCCACTGAAGCTTTCTTT.

This clone has more than one count but fewer than ten. J is TRBJ1-5 and V is TRBV27, with D possibly matching TRBD1 (5 bases). The CDR3 is 12 residues long. Germline CDR1 reads MNHEY; CDR2 reads SMNVEV (reference sequence). Trimming took off 5 bases at V and 11 bases at J, with 13 bases between the two ends. CDR3 residues: CASSTRVGAQHF. CDR3 DNA sequence: TGTGCCAGCAGTACCCGGGTAGGGGCCCAGCATTTT.

This sequence joins TRBV28 and TRBJ2-3; D may be TRBD1 or TRBD2 (6 bases each). Germline V gene data show CDR1 as MDHEN and CDR2 as SYDVKM. The CDR3 consists of 19 residues. V dropped 1 base and J dropped 3 bases, with 23 bases sitting between them. The CDR3 DNA follows: TGTGCCAGCAGTTTATTAGGTGCGATCGGGGGCCGCCTGACAGATACGCAGTATTTT. Translating gives CASSLLGAIGGRLTDTQYF.

This chain connects TRBV7-2 to TRBJ2-5, with D hard to call. CDR1 SGHTA and CDR2 FQGNSA come from the germline V gene. The length of the CDR3 is 12 residues. V was clipped by 2 bases and J by 7 bases, with 8 bases between them. The CDR3 here is CASSLPVGTQYF. The CDR3 nucleotides read TGTGCCAGCAGCTTACCAGTAGGGACCCAGTACTTC.

The chain uses TRBV4-2 and TRBJ2-3; 11 nucleotides agree with TRBD2. There are 17 residues in the CDR3. CDR1 and CDR2 from the germline V gene are LGHNA and YNFKEQ. V was pared by 1 base and J by 3 bases, with 6 bases of the junction left unmatched. CDR3 DNA sequence: TGTGCCAGCAGCCAAGCGATAGCGGGGGGGCCGACAGATACGCAGTATTTT. The encoded protein is CASSQAIAGGPTDTQYF.

This clone occurred many times. The chain employs TRBV4-1 and TRBJ1-1; 7 bases are shared with TRBD1. The germline V gene encodes CDR1 MGHRA and CDR2 YSYEKL. V lost 0 bases and J lost 0; bases outside the gene matches: 13. The CDR3 contains 19 residues. CDR3 protein: CASSQDQGGWGRVNTEAFF. As DNA, the CDR3 is TGCGCCAGCAGCCAAGACCAGGGGGGATGGGGTAGGGTGAACACTGAAGCTTTCTTT.

V and J are TRBV7-6 and TRBJ2-5; possibly TRBD1 or TRBD2 for D (5 bases each). CDR3 size: 15 residues. Trimming shortened V by 3 bases and J by 2 bases, and 13 bases separated the two germline ends. The germline V gene encodes CDR1 SGHVS and CDR2 FNYEAQ. CDR3 DNA: TGTGCCAGCAGCTTCAGGGAGCCGGTTCAAGAGACCCAGTACTTC. Protein sequence: CASSFREPVQETQYF.

The V call is TRBV2, the J call TRBJ1-2; D is ambiguous. CDR1 is SNHLY and CDR2 is FYNNEI in the germline V gene. V lost 0 bases and J lost 3, with 14 bases in between. The CDR3 contains 16 residues. CDR3 nucleotides: TGTGCCAGCAGTGAAGCGGTCTACAGCGCCTACTATGGCTACACCTTC. This encodes CASSEAVYSAYYGYTF.

This clone was detected only a few times. The chain employs TRBV12-5 and TRBJ2-5; TRBD2 is a possible D gene (5 bases). The CDR3 length is 13 residues. Germline CDR1 LGHNT, CDR2 FRNRAP. Trimming shortened V by 1 base and J by 5 bases, and 8 bases separated the two germline ends. CDR3 sequence: CASGLGSGETQYF. DNA of the CDR3: TGTGCTAGTGGTTTGGGCTCGGGGGAGACCCAGTACTTC.

This clone was seen only once. The chain has TRBV2 and TRBJ2-3; 8 positions match TRBD1. Trimming cost V 5 bases and J 2 bases; bases outside gene matches: 6. The germline gives CDR1 SNHLY, CDR2 FYNNEI. The CDR3 is 15 residues long. This chain's CDR3 is CASSRDRTLTDTQYF. CDR3 DNA sequence: TGTGCCAGCAGTAGGGACAGGACCCTCACAGATACGCAGTATTTT. Full variable domain (outside the CDR3, taken from reference TRBV2 and TRBJ2-3): EPEVTQTPSHQVTQMGQEVILRCVPISNHLYFYWYRQILGQKVEFLVSFYNNEISEKSEIFDDQFSVERPDGSNFTLKIRSTKLEDSAMYFCASSRDRTLTDTQYFGPGTRLTVL.

CDR3 in DNA: TGTGCCAGCAGCTCAACAGGGACAACGAATGGAGCTTTCTTT. It specifies CASSSTGTTNGAFF. V and J are TRBV7-2 and TRBJ1-1; TRBD1 is a possible D gene (6 bases). Germline-derived CDR1 and CDR2 are SGHTA and FQGNSA. The V gene lost 4 bases and the J gene lost 10 bases, with 19 bases spanning the gap. The length of the CDR3 is 14 residues.

The chain carries TRBV5-4 and TRBJ2-7; D gene ambiguous. The V end lost 0 bases, the J end lost 3 bases, and 7 bases lay between the germline ends. The CDR3 is 13 amino acids. The germline CDR1 and CDR2 sequences are SGHNT and YYREEE (reference sequence). The CDR3 sequence: CASSLDWDYEQYF. As DNA, the CDR3 is TGTGCCAGCAGCTTGGACTGGGACTACGAGCAGTACTTC. Drawing the rest from reference TRBV5-4 and TRBJ2-7, the complete variable domain is ETGVTQSPTHLIKTRGQQVTLRCSSQSGHNTVSWYQQALGQGPQFIFQYYREEENGRGNFPPRFSGLQFPNYSSELNVNALELDDSALYLCASSLDWDYEQYFGPGTRLTVT.

The CDR3 loop is CASGNSGPGLMYEQYF. The CDR3 nucleotides read TGTGCCAGCGGGAACTCAGGTCCGGGACTCATGTACGAGCAGTACTTC. The J gene is TRBJ2-7, the V gene TRBV5-4; D is possibly TRBD2 (6 bases). V was cut by 7 bases and J by 4 bases, with 24 bases left in between. The CDR3 loop spans 16 amino acids. Germline CDR1 reads SGHNT; CDR2 reads YYREEE (reference sequence).

CDR3 region: CASSDFGQTYGYTF. CDR3 nucleotide sequence: TGTGCCAGCAGTGATTTCGGGCAGACCTATGGCTACACCTTC. The chain combines TRBV2 with TRBJ1-2; D is unresolved. The germline V gene encodes CDR1 SNHLY and CDR2 FYNNEI. This CDR3 contains 14 residues. Trimming pared 3 bases from V and 4 bases from J, leaving 12 bases between.

This rearrangement joins TRBV11-3 to TRBJ2-2; 9 bases are a match to TRBD1. This CDR3 region has 16 residues. Looked up from germline, CDR1 is SGHNT and CDR2 is YENEEA. V lost 5 bases, J lost 3 bases, and 7 bases stayed unmatched. The CDR3 coding sequence is TGTGCCAGCAGCCCTGGCCGGGACAGGGACACCGGGGAGCTGTTTTTT. This gives the protein CASSPGRDRDTGELFF.

V and J are TRBV10-3 and TRBJ2-5; a weak D match, TRBD1 (6 bases). Germline lookup yields CDR1 ENHRY and CDR2 SYGVKD. V shed 5 bases and J shed 3 bases, with 13 bases lying between them. The CDR3 spans 14 residues. CDR3 sequence: CAISSGAGEETQYF. The CDR3 bases are TGTGCCATCAGTAGTGGAGCAGGGGAAGAGACCCAGTACTTC.

The chain combines TRBV9 with TRBJ2-5; D gene uncertain. V was cut by 0 bases and J by 5 bases, with 17 bases left in between. The CDR3 spans 16 residues. In germline, CDR1 is SGDLS, CDR2 YYNGEE. The CDR3 nucleotides read TGTGCCAGCAGCGTAGCCCCACTGTCTCTCGGTGAGACCCAGTACTTC. It translates to CASSVAPLSLGETQYF.

The chain links TRBV9 to TRBJ1-1; D gene unclear. The CDR3 spans 13 residues. Germline V gives CDR1 SGDLS, CDR2 YYNGEE. The V end was cut by 3 bases, the J end by 1 base, with 7 bases between. CDR3 residues: CASSAGRNTEAFF. DNA of the CDR3: TGTGCCAGCAGCGCGGGGAGGAACACTGAAGCTTTCTTT.